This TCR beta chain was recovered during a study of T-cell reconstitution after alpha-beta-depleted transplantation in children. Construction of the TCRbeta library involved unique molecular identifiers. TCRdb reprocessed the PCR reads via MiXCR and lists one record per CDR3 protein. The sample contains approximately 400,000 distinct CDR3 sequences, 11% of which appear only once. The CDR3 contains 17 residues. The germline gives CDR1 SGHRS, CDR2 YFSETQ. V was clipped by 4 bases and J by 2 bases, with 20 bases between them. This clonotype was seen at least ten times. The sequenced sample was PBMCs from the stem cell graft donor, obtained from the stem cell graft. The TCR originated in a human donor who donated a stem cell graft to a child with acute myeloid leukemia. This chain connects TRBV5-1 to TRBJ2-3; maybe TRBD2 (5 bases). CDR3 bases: TGCGCCAGCAGCCTCCGCTCGGACGGAGGAAACACAGATACGCAGTATTTT. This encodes CASSLRSDGGNTDTQYF. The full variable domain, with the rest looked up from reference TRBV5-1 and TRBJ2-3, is KAGVTQTPRYLIKTRGQQVTLSCSPISGHRSVSWYQQTPGQGLQFLFEYFSETQRNKGNFPGRFSGRQFSNSRSEMNVSTLELGDSALYLCASSLRSDGGNTDTQYFGPGTRLTVL.